These 2 T cell receptor beta chains were all obtained from the same sample, sequenced in a study of blood T cells in healthy people across ages. Together with a sample-barcoded 5' primer, a J-beta primer mix was included in a second PCR lasting about 7 to 12 cycles. One entry per CDR3 protein, called by TCRdb with MiXCR from the 5' RACE reads. The sample holds approximately 580,000 distinct CDR3 sequences, around 24% seen once. This same sample was also taken into another study, of T cells of mothers and their children.

Sequences were obtained from blood. The receptors come from a boy aged 5-17 years in good health.

This clonotype was counted many times. The rearrangement joins TRBV7-8 to TRBJ2-5, with 7 positions matching TRBD1. Germline V gene lookup returns CDR1 SGHVS and CDR2 FQNEAQ. CDR3 length: 12 residues. The junction had 5 bases not matched to a gene; V was cut back by 8 bases and J by 5 bases. This CDR3 reads CASGTVGETQYF. CDR3 in DNA: TGTGCCAGCGGGACAGTCGGTGAGACCCAGTACTTC.

A few counts support this clonotype. The J gene is TRBJ2-7, the V gene TRBV11-2; D ambiguous. Germline V gene lookup returns CDR1 SGHAT and CDR2 FQNNGV. Trimming shortened V by 5 bases and J by 2 bases, and 19 bases separated the two germline ends. This CDR3 is built from 16 residues. Here the CDR3 DNA reads TGTGCCAGCAGCCAAACCCTCGACGGGCTGCCCTACGAGCAGTACTTC. Amino acids: CASSQTLDGLPYEQYF.